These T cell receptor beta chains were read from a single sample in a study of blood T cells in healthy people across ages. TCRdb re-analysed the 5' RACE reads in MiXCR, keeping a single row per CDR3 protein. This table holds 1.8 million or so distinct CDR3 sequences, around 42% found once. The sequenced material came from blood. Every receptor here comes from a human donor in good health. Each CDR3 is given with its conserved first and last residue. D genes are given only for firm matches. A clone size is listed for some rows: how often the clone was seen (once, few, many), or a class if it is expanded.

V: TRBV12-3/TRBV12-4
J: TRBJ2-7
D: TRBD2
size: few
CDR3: CASSLELAGTNEQYF
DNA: TGTGCCAGCAGTTTAGAGTTAGCGGGTACCAACGAGCAGTACTTC

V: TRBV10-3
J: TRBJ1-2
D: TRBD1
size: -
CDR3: CAISSDRDYGYTF
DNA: TGTGCCATCAGTTCGGACAGGGACTATGGCTACACCTTC

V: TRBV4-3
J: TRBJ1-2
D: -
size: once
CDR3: CASSQRQKNGYTF
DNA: TGCGCCAGCAGCCAGAGACAGAAAAATGGCTACACCTTC

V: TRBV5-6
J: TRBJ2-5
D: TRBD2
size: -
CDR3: CASRRGGSLAGGQETQYF
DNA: TGTGCCAGCAGACGAGGTGGTAGTCTAGCGGGGGGACAAGAGACCCAGTACTTC

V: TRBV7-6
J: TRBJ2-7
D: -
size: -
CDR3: CASSLGGRSEQYF
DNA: TGTGCCAGCAGCTTAGGCGGTCGGTCCGAGCAGTACTTC

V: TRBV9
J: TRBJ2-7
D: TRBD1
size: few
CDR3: CASSVSGTGGYEQYF
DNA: TGTGCCAGCAGCGTATCCGGGACAGGGGGCTACGAGCAGTACTTC

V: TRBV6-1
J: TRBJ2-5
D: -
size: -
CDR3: CASLPPTSLGETKYF
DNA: TGTGCCAGCCTCCCCCCGACAAGCCTGGGGGAGACCAAGTACTTC

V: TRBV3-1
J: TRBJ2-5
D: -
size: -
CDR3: CASSQDERLQYF
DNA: TGTGCCAGCAGCCAAGATGAGCGGCTTCAGTACTTC

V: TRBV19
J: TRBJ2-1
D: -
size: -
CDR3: CASSTLVLRHEQFF
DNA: TGTGCCAGTAGTACATTGGTCCTAAGGCATGAGCAGTTCTTC

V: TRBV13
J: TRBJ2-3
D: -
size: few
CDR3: CASSGTERSSTDTQYF
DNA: TGTGCCAGCAGCGGGACCGAAAGATCTAGCACAGATACGCAGTATTTT

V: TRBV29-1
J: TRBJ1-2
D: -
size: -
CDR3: CSVRGGGYYGYTF
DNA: TGCAGCGTCCGTGGGGGGGGGTACTATGGCTACACCTTC

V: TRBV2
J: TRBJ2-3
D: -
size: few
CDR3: CASSVLGLGTDTQYF
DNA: TGTGCCAGCAGTGTCTTGGGACTCGGCACAGATACGCAGTATTTT

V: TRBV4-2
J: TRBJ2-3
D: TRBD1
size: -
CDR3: CASSQEGQATDTQYF
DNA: TGTGCCAGCAGCCAAGAGGGACAGGCGACAGATACGCAGTATTTT

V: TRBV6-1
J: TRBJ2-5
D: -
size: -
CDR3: CASIDRGWSSGETQYF
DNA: TGTGCCAGCATCGACAGGGGTTGGAGTAGCGGGGAGACCCAGTACTTC

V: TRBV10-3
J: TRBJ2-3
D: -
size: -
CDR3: CAITPGGWDTQYF
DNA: TGTGCCATCACCCCCGGGGGATGGGATACGCAGTATTTT

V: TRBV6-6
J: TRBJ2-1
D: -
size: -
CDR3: CASPTLLRTDSNEQFF
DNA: TGTGCCAGCCCTACCCTCCTACGGACAGACTCCAATGAGCAGTTCTTC

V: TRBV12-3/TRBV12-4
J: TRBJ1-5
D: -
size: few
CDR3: CASRGRDQPQHF
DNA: TGTGCCAGCAGGGGGCGCGATCAGCCCCAGCATTTT

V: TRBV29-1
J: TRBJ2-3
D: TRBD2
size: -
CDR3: CSVEDRLAGAAATDTQYF
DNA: TGCAGCGTTGAAGATCGCCTAGCGGGGGCCGCTGCCACAGATACGCAGTATTTT

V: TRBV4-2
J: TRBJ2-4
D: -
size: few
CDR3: CASSQDLSREGQYF
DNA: TGTGCCAGCAGCCAAGATTTGAGTAGGGAAGGGCAGTACTTC

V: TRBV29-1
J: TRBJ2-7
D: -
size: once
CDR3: CSVTDGTSYEQYF
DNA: TGCAGCGTCACAGACGGGACCTCCTACGAGCAGTACTTC

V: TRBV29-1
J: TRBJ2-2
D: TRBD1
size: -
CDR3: CSVELQGAGELFF
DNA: TGCAGCGTTGAGTTACAGGGGGCCGGGGAGCTGTTTTTT

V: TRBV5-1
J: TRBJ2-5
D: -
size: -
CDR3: CARETQYF
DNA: TGCGCCCGGGAGACCCAGTACTTC

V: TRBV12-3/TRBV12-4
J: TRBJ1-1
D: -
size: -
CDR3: CASASDGTEAFF
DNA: TGTGCCAGCGCTTCAGACGGGACGGAAGCTTTCTTT

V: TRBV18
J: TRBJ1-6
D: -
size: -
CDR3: CASSPLEGTNSPLHF
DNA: TGTGCCAGCTCACCATTGGAGGGAACGAATTCACCCCTCCACTTT

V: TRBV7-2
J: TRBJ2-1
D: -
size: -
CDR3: CASSSHQGGYNEQFF
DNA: TGTGCCAGCAGCTCCCACCAGGGCGGATACAATGAGCAGTTCTTC

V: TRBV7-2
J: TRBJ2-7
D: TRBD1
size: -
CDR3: CASSFQGQGPYEQYF
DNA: TGTGCCAGCAGCTTTCAGGGACAGGGACCCTACGAGCAGTACTTC

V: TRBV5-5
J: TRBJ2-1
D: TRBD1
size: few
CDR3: CASSSMTGQSYNEQFF
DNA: TGTGCCAGCAGCTCCATGACGGGACAGTCCTACAATGAGCAGTTCTTC

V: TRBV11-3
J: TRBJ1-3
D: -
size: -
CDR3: CASSLDQGSGNTIYF
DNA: TGTGCCAGCAGCTTAGATCAGGGCTCTGGAAACACCATATATTTT

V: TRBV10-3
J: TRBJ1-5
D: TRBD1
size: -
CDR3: CAISEYRGDSNQLQHF
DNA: TGTGCCATCAGTGAATACAGGGGAGATAGCAATCAGCTCCAGCATTTT

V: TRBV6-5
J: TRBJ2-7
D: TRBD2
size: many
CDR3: CASSYSGGSYEQYF
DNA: TGTGCCAGCAGTTATAGCGGGGGCTCCTACGAGCAGTACTTC

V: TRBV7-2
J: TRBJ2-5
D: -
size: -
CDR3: CASSWVWRRETQYF
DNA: TGTGCCAGCAGTTGGGTTTGGAGGCGAGAGACCCAGTACTTC